This T cell receptor beta chain was recovered during a study of cytomegalovirus exposure and HLA in healthy donors. V was clipped by 7 bases and J by 7 bases; unmatched bases: 10. There are 14 residues in the CDR3. Germline V gene lookup returns CDR1 LNHDA and CDR2 SQIVND (reference sequence). Regarding the study as a whole: Three chains tied to CMV proved CMV antigen-specific in vitro.

The assay was immunoSEQ multiplex PCR, and TCRdb's table has in-frame clones only and misses some. This table holds over 150,000 clones, about nine tenths found once. Points on this clone: Its antigen is still unknown.

The source is a man aged 18 to 29 in good health and CMV-seropositive. This chain links TRBV19 with TRBJ2-7, with TRBD2 matching 10 bases. The sequencing sample was made of PBMCs. The CDR3 DNA follows: TGTGCCAGTACTCCGGGACTAGCGTCTCGAGAGCAGTACTTC. Translation gives CASTPGLASREQYF.